This entry features one T cell receptor beta chain sequence. The clone's antigen remains unknown. Base quality data are lacking; no much larger clone is found one base away. The data belong to a study of blood T cell repertoires in COVID-19 (dated by TCRdb to 2019 to 2021). About the full investigation: Samples covering the acute and convalescent phases of COVID-19 were provided by collaborators in the United States, Italy and Spain. Where HLA class I and class II types were available, the types were taken from metadata supplied by the sample provider, not from assay-based typing. The repertoires were released in a freely available public database intended as a resource for research on the immune response to SARS-CoV-2. The material from the prospective study consisted of cDNA or gDNA derived from T cells, B-cell-depleted T cells, or PBMCs. The samples were drawn from the first 160 participants of the ongoing ImmuneRACE study and from under 1,500 subjects provided by 6 global collaborators. A de-identified subject ID, COVID-19 status, age in years and sex were almost always included in the sample metadata. The dataset comprised deeply sampled blood TCRbeta repertoires from subjects exposed to, actively infected with, or recovered from COVID-19.

TCRbeta CDR3 regions were amplified from genomic DNA using the immunoSEQ Assay, a bias-controlled multiplex PCR. The paper's data handling went like this. Nucleated cell counts per sample were estimated from amplification of reference gene primers within the assay. To quantify the absolute abundance of each unique TCRbeta CDR3 rearrangement, sequence reads were collapsed and filtered. For each sample, productive Simpson clonality was calculated as the square root of Simpson's diversity index over productive rearrangements. The table comes from immuneACCESS by way of TCRdb, which keeps in-frame sequences with V and J called. Part of the clones is missing from these tables; in studies checked, under half for an unresolved V gene and the rest for unknown reasons. For V, J and clone size, that table is used; D and trimming come from the DNA. This sample gives over 200,000 clones in total; approximately 88% of them show up just once. 0.65% to 0.9% of the sample comes from the top ten.

Collaborating institutions collected whole blood in K2EDTA tubes following their own protocols. For TCRbeta analysis, collaborators shipped samples as frozen whole blood, isolated PBMCs, or DNA extracted from either of those sample types. The CDR3 runs 17 residues from the cysteine to the phenylalanine. The kept DNA is CDR3 alone, 51 bases in frame from the first base. CDR1 MNHEY and CDR2 SVGEGT are derived from the germline V gene. Relative to germline, V is missing 3 bases and J is missing 4 bases, with 12 bases of the junction outside any gene match. General study outcomes and caveats: The amount of clinical and demographic metadata varied by source and participant and was provided uncurated.

Recombination connected TRBV6-2 or TRBV6-3 to TRBJ2-5; TRBD2 aligns with 9 central bases. The sequence derives from a woman aged 30 to 39 with acute or convalescent COVID-19. Sequencing used peripheral blood. The CDR3 region reads CASSYLAGGPRRETQYF. The DNA is as follows: TGTGCCAGCAGTTATCTCGCGGGAGGGCCTAGGCGAGAGACCCAGTACTTC.